Listed below are T cell receptor beta chains from one sample, sequenced in a study of shared clonotypes between healthy human individuals. Sequencing was performed with immunoSEQ multiplex PCR; in TCRdb, only in-frame clones are kept and a portion is missing. The sample yields about 490,000 clones, 70% to 80% seen once. What was sequenced was PBMCs. The receptors were gathered from a woman in her thirties or forties in good health. Some clones in this sample may be carry-over from other donors' samples. Each CDR3 is given with its conserved first and last residue. A D gene is named only where the DNA matches it firmly. A row's size may be missing; if present it is once, few, many or a size class.

j_call clone_size d_call v_call cdr3_aa cdr3_nt
TRBJ1-4 once . TRBV6-1 CASSEAVRGEKLFF TGTGCCAGCAGTGAAGCGGTAAGGGGTGAAAAACTGTTTTTT
TRBJ1-3 . . TRBV2 CASGPISGNTIYF TGTGCCAGCGGACCTATCTCTGGAAACACCATATATTTT
TRBJ1-1 few . TRBV28 CASSLLKNTEAFF TGTGCCAGCAGTTTATTAAAGAACACTGAAGCTTTCTTT
TRBJ2-7 few TRBD1 TRBV7-8 CASSLAGTGYEQYF TGTGCCAGCAGCTTAGCGGGGACAGGGTACGAGCAGTACTTC
TRBJ2-2 many TRBD1 TRBV28 CASSLTGGTGELFF TGTGCCAGCAGTTTAACAGGGGGCACCGGGGAGCTGTTTTTT
TRBJ2-1 few TRBD2 TRBV5-1 CASSSRLAGPGEQFF TGCGCCAGCAGCTCCCGACTAGCGGGGCCAGGTGAGCAGTTCTTC
TRBJ2-1 once TRBD2 TRBV2 CASSPLGGSSYNEQFF TGTGCCAGCAGTCCCCTGGGCGGGAGCTCCTACAATGAGCAGTTCTTC
TRBJ1-1 many . TRBV18 CASSPEGGGTEAFF TGTGCCAGCTCACCAGAGGGTGGAGGGACTGAAGCTTTCTTT
TRBJ1-4 few . TRBV27 CASSLQGATNEKLFF TGTGCCAGCAGTTTGCAGGGCGCAACTAATGAAAAACTGTTTTTT
TRBJ2-7 . . TRBV19 CASSTRSGRDYEQYF TGTGCCAGTAGTACTCGTTCGGGGAGAGACTACGAGCAGTACTTC
TRBJ2-3 once . TRBV29-1 CSVTPQPSTDTQYF TGCAGCGTGACCCCGCAACCTAGCACAGATACGCAGTATTTT
TRBJ1-1 few . TRBV19 CASSARENTEAFF TGTGCCAGTAGTGCGCGGGAGAACACTGAAGCTTTCTTT
TRBJ1-3 . TRBD1 TRBV27 CASSYSGQESGNTIYF TGTGCCAGCAGTTATTCCGGACAGGAGTCTGGAAACACCATATATTTT
TRBJ1-5 . . TRBV29-1 CSVSQQNQPQHF TGCAGCGTTTCACAGCAAAATCAGCCCCAGCATTTT
TRBJ1-5 . TRBD1 TRBV30 CAWSVGDREQPQHF TGTGCCTGGAGTGTAGGGGACAGGGAGCAGCCCCAGCATTTT
TRBJ2-1 . TRBD1 TRBV5-4 CASSTTTGPRGEQFF TGTGCCAGCAGCACGACGACAGGGCCGCGTGGTGAGCAGTTCTTC
TRBJ1-1 . . TRBV21-1 CASSKGECDTEAFF TGTGCCAGCAGCAAGGGGGAATGCGACACTGAAGCTTTCTTT
TRBJ2-5 . . TRBV19 CASSIFGEETQYF TGTGCCAGTAGTATTTTTGGGGAGGAGACCCAGTACTTC
TRBJ2-7 . . TRBV18 CASSAGGKDGEQYF TGTGCCAGCTCGGCGGGCGGGAAGGATGGGGAGCAGTACTTC
TRBJ1-2 . . TRBV11-2 CASSPDTNYGYTF TGTGCCAGCAGCCCAGACACGAACTATGGCTACACCTTC
TRBJ2-7 many . TRBV10-2 CASSEALGWAGTYEQYF TGCGCCAGCAGTGAGGCCCTGGGGTGGGCGGGAACCTACGAGCAGTACTTC
TRBJ2-2 few TRBD2 TRBV5-6 CASSWREGLAGELFF TGTGCCAGCAGCTGGCGGGAGGGCCTAGCCGGGGAGCTGTTTTTT
TRBJ2-3 . TRBD2 TRBV30 CACERRERTDTQYF TGTGCCTGCGAACGGCGGGAGAGGACAGATACGCAGTATTTT
TRBJ2-7 once TRBD2 TRBV7-8 CASSPWTSGSAEQYF TGTGCCAGCAGCCCGTGGACTAGCGGGAGTGCCGAGCAGTACTTC
TRBJ2-5 few . TRBV6-1 CASSERAARGSQYF TGTGCCAGCAGTGAGAGGGCGGCCCGCGGGTCCCAGTACTTC
TRBJ2-5 . . TRBV11-2 CASKTSTALKKETQYF TGTGCCAGCAAAACCTCGACGGCCCTTAAGAAAGAGACCCAGTACTTC
TRBJ2-3 once . TRBV11-2 CASSLVLGRTDTQYF TGTGCCAGCAGCTTAGTATTGGGCCGGACAGATACGCAGTATTTT
TRBJ1-2 . . TRBV2 CAIHMARIDKRYGYTF TGTGCCATCCATATGGCGAGGATAGATAAACGCTATGGCTACACCTTC
TRBJ2-3 . TRBD2 TRBV30 CAKTGSHGGEGPTDTQYF TGTGCCAAAACGGGATCCCATGGCGGGGAGGGGCCCACAGATACGCAGTATTTT
TRBJ2-7 few TRBD2 TRBV28 CASSLWTSGIEQYF TGTGCCAGCAGTTTATGGACTAGCGGGATTGAGCAGTACTTC
TRBJ2-2 . . TRBV10-3 CAIGTQNTGELFF TGTGCCATTGGGACTCAGAACACCGGGGAGCTGTTTTTT
TRBJ2-7 few TRBD2 TRBV5-1 CASSRTGTSGSDEQYF TGCGCCAGCAGCAGGACCGGGACTAGCGGGAGTGACGAGCAGTACTTC
TRBJ2-1 . TRBD2 TRBV9 CASSEGLAGILFEQFF TGTGCCAGCAGCGAAGGACTAGCGGGAATCTTGTTTGAGCAGTTCTTC
TRBJ1-2 . . TRBV28 CASSPLVTTTTF TGTGCCAGCAGTCCGTTGGTAACCACGACCACCTTC
TRBJ2-2 many TRBD1 TRBV2 CASRGDSAAGELFF TGTGCCAGCAGGGGGGACAGTGCCGCCGGGGAGCTGTTTTTT
TRBJ2-5 . . TRBV20-1 CSASNQETQYF TGCAGTGCTAGCAATCAAGAGACCCAGTACTTC
TRBJ2-6 once . TRBV7-9 CASSSGANVLTF TGTGCCAGCAGCTCTGGGGCCAACGTCCTGACTTTC
TRBJ2-3 . TRBD1 TRBV11-2 CASSFDRVADTQYF TGTGCCAGCAGCTTCGACAGGGTGGCAGATACGCAGTATTTT
TRBJ2-1 . TRBD2 TRBV12-5 CASGLVPLAGPSYNEQFF TGTGCTAGTGGTTTGGTACCCCTAGCGGGTCCCTCCTACAATGAGCAGTTCTTC
TRBJ2-1 . . TRBV27 CASSNPTALRQFF TGTGCCAGCAGTAATCCGACAGCCTTAAGGCAGTTCTTC